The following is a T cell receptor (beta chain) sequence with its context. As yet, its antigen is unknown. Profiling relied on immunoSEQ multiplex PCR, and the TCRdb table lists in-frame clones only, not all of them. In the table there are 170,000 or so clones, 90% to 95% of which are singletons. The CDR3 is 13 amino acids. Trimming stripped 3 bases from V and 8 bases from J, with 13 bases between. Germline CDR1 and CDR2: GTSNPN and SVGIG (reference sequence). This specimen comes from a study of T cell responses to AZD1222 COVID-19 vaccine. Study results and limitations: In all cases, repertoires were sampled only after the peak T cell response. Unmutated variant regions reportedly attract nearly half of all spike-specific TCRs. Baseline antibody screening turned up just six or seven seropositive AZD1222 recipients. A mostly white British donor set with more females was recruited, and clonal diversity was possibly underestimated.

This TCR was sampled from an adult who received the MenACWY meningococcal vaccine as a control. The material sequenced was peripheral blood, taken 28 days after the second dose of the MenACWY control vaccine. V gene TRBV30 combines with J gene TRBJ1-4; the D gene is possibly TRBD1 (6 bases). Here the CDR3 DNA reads TGTGCCTGGAGCCCAGGGACACACGAAAAACTGTTTTTT. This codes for CAWSPGTHEKLFF.